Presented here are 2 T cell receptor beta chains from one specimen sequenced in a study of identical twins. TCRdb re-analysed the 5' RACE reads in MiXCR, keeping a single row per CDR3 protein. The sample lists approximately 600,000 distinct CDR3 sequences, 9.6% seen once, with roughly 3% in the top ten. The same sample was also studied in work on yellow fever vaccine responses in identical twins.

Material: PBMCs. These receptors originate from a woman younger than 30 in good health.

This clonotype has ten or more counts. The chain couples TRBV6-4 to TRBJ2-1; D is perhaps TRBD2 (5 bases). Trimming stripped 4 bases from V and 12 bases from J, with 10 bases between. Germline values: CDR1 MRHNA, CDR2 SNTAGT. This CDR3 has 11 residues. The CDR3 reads CASSVVEGQFF. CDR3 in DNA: TGTGCCAGCAGTGTGGTAGAGGGGCAGTTCTTC.

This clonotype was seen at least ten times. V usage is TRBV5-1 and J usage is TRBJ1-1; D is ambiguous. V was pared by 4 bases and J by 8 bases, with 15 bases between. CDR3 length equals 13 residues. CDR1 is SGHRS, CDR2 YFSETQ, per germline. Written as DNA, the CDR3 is TGCGCCAGCAGCCCACCGTACCCAGAAGAAGCTTTCTTT. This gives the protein CASSPPYPEEAFF.